These 32 T cell receptor beta chains were sequenced from one sample in a study of identical twins. TCRdb reprocessed the 5' RACE reads via MiXCR and lists one record per CDR3 protein. Of around 680,000 distinct CDR3 sequences listed, around 8.6% are singletons. These data also formed part of another study, on yellow fever vaccine responses in identical twins.

Sequencing was performed on PBMCs. The receptors here all came from a woman aged 18-29 years in good health.

This clonotype was observed at least ten times. This chain connects TRBV7-9 to TRBJ2-2; D is uncertain. The CDR3 is 13 residues long. The germline CDR1 and CDR2 sequences are SEHNR and FQNEAQ (reference sequence). Deletions cut 3 bases from V and 3 bases from J, with 5 bases between. The CDR3 region has the DNA TGTGCCAGCAGCTTCTCCCACACCGGGGAGCTGTTTTTT. It codes for CASSFSHTGELFF.

Only a few counts were recorded for this clonotype. The J gene is TRBJ1-2, the V gene TRBV7-2; D unclear. The V and J ends lost 5 bases and 8 bases respectively, with 9 bases between them. The CDR3 length is 11 residues. Germline V lookup: CDR1 SGHTA, CDR2 FQGNSA. The CDR3 coding sequence is TGTGCCAGCAGCCCTGGGAAGGGCTACACCTTC. Protein: CASSPGKGYTF.

The V call is TRBV10-3, the J call TRBJ2-7; D gene unclear. The CDR3 contains 13 residues. Germline V CDR1 and CDR2: ENHRY, SYGVKD. V was trimmed by 1 base and J by 9 bases, leaving 13 bases between them. The CDR3 DNA follows: TGTGCCATCAGTGAGTTTGCCCCAACGGGGCAGTACTTC. Its translation: CAISEFAPTGQYF.

This clonotype was observed a few times. The chain employs TRBV5-1 and TRBJ2-1, with TRBD1 matching 9 bases. Germline lookup yields CDR1 SGHRS and CDR2 YFSETQ. CDR3 length: 15 amino acids. V dropped 2 bases and J dropped 12; count of bases not matched to a gene: 12. The CDR3 region has the DNA TGCGCCAGCAGCTTAACCGGGACAGGGTTTCAGACGCAGTTCTTC. Protein product: CASSLTGTGFQTQFF.

The sample holds many counts of this clonotype. The V call is TRBV11-1, the J call TRBJ2-3; D is unclear. V gave up 5 bases and J gave up 6 bases, with 9 bases separating them. In germline, CDR1 is SGHAT, CDR2 FQDESV (reference sequence). CDR3 length: 12 amino acids. This chain's CDR3 is CASSQSMDTQYF. The CDR3 DNA reads as TGTGCCAGCAGCCAGTCTATGGATACGCAGTATTTT.

This chain links TRBV3-1 with TRBJ2-6; D could derive from TRBD1 or TRBD2 (7 bases each). The CDR3 runs to 17 residues. Per germline, CDR1 LGHDT and CDR2 YNNKEL (reference sequence). Trimming removed 3 bases at V and 1 base at J, with 13 bases between. The chain's CDR3 is CASSQRQGGSGANVLTF. Written as DNA, the CDR3 is TGTGCCAGCAGCCAGCGACAGGGAGGGTCTGGGGCCAACGTCCTGACTTTC.

This clonotype was detected a few times. The rearrangement links TRBV11-1 to TRBJ2-7; 8 bases agree with TRBD2. V was pared by 5 bases and J by 3 bases, with 6 bases of the junction left unmatched. Germline V gene data show CDR1 as SGHAT and CDR2 as FQDESV (reference sequence). This CDR3 is 14 amino acids long. As DNA, the CDR3 is TGTGCCAGCAGCCAGACTAGCGAAGGCTACGAGCAGTACTTC. Translation: CASSQTSEGYEQYF.

This clonotype was observed at least ten times. At one of its ends the junction is not consistent with the germline gene, which may arise from a read error. This chain links TRBV5-1 with TRBJ2-7; 11 bases are shared with TRBD2. This CDR3 contains 15 residues. Germline V gene sequence: CDR1 SGHRS, CDR2 YFSETQ. The CDR3 nucleotides read TGTGCCAGCAGCTTGGGACTAGCGGTCTCCTACGAGCAGTACTTC. Amino acid sequence: CASSLGLAVSYEQYF.

This clonotype showed up just a few times. The chain employs TRBV30 and TRBJ1-3; D gene uncertain. The V gene's germline CDR1 is GTSNPN and CDR2 SVGIG (reference sequence). V lost 1 base and J lost 4, with 2 bases in between. This CDR3 has 11 residues. The CDR3 protein is CAWSGGNTIYF. CDR3 coding DNA: TGTGCCTGGAGTGGGGGAAACACCATATATTTT. The full variable domain, completed using reference TRBV30 and TRBJ1-3, is SQTIHQWPATLVQPVGSPLSLECTVEGTSNPNLYWYRQAAGRGLQLLFYSVGIGQISSEVPQNLSASRPQDRQFILSSKKLLLSDSGFYLCAWSGGNTIYFGEGSWLTVV.

In this sample, this clonotype turned up many times. The chain combines TRBV7-6 with TRBJ2-7, with D possibly TRBD1 on 5 matching bases. CDR1 and CDR2 from the germline V gene are SGHVS and FNYEAQ. V lost 4 bases and J 4 bases, leaving 11 bases between the germline ends. CDR3 length: 13 amino acids. Here the CDR3 DNA reads TGTGCCAGCAGCTCGGACATGGGATACGAGCAGTACTTC. This gives the protein CASSSDMGYEQYF.

There are a few counts of this clonotype. The genes are TRBV7-9 and TRBJ2-7; a possible D gene is TRBD1 (6 bases). V lost 1 base and J 6 bases, leaving 13 bases between the germline ends. There are 14 residues in the CDR3. Germline V CDR1 and CDR2: SEHNR, FQNEAQ (reference sequence). CDR3 region: CASSLEWEGGEQYF. CDR3 DNA sequence: TGTGCCAGCAGCTTAGAATGGGAAGGGGGCGAGCAGTACTTC.

The rearrangement uses TRBV29-1 and TRBJ2-1, with D possibly called TRBD1 or TRBD2 (5 bases each). Trimming removed 7 bases at V and 0 bases at J, with 10 bases between. This CDR3 comprises 13 residues. Germline CDR1 is SQVTM and CDR2 is ANQGSEA. For the CDR3, the DNA is TGCAGCGCCGGGGCCCTCTCCTACAATGAGCAGTTCTTC. As protein: CSAGALSYNEQFF.

Only a few counts were recorded for this clonotype. The chain joins TRBV7-2 to TRBJ2-7; D is perhaps TRBD1 (6 bases). V was pared by 5 bases and J by 6 bases, with 17 bases between. The germline V gene encodes CDR1 SGHTA and CDR2 FQGNSA. The CDR3 is 14 amino acids. This CDR3 reads CASSGRDITFEQYF. CDR3 DNA: TGTGCCAGCAGCGGCAGGGACATCACATTCGAGCAGTACTTC.

On this clonotype itself: A much larger clone differs from this one at a single base, so this may be a read error. The chain employs TRBV4-3 and TRBJ2-7, with TRBD1 identical over 7 bases. The V and J ends lost 5 bases and 2 bases, in that order; junction bases with no gene match: 6. This CDR3 contains 14 residues. Germline values: CDR1 LGHNA, CDR2 YSLEER. The CDR3 protein is CASSKYRGPYEQYF. As DNA, the CDR3 is TGCGCCAGCAGCAAGTACAGGGGACCCTACGAGCAGTACTTC.

In its sample, this clonotype was seen many times. J is TRBJ2-7 and V is TRBV20-1; 7 nucleotides line up with TRBD1. Germline V CDR1 and CDR2: DFQATT, SNEGSKA (reference sequence). There are 15 residues in the CDR3. V trimming: 6 bases; J trimming: 2 bases; junction bases outside the gene matches: 13. The chain's CDR3 is CSAWFPDRRAYEQYF. The CDR3 DNA follows: TGCAGTGCCTGGTTTCCGGACAGGAGAGCCTACGAGCAGTACTTC.

This clonotype came up many times. This chain links TRBV21-1 with TRBJ2-3; no DNA check was done on the table's D call, TRBD2. TRBV21-1 is termed a pseudogene. This CDR3 spans 11 amino acids. The CDR3 spells CASRGRDTQYF. The CDR3 nucleotides are TGTGCCAGCAGGGGGCGGGATACGCAGTATTTT.

The sample holds a few counts of this clonotype. An end of the junction does not agree with germline; a read error may underlie this. V usage is TRBV7-2 and J usage is TRBJ2-1; 8 positions match TRBD1. Germline V gene lookup returns CDR1 SGHTA and CDR2 FQGNSA. This CDR3 is built from 13 residues. CDR3 DNA sequence: TGTGCCAGCAGCTTAGGGACAGGGAAAGGGCAGTCCTTC. It encodes CASSLGTGKGQSF.

J is TRBJ2-2 and V is TRBV5-1; 7 bases line up with TRBD2. Looked up from germline, CDR1 is SGHRS and CDR2 is YFSETQ. This CDR3 has 17 amino acids. Trimming took 4 bases from V and 0 from J; bases not matched to a gene: 9. The CDR3 coding sequence is TGCGCCAGCAGCCAAGGGTCTAGCGGTTCGAACACCGGGGAGCTGTTTTTT. This codes for CASSQGSSGSNTGELFF.

This clonotype appeared a few times. The CDR3 DNA sequence: TGTGCCAGCAGCTCGACCGGGACTGCGAACACCGGGGAGCTGTTTTTT. It encodes CASSSTGTANTGELFF. The V call is TRBV7-3, the J call TRBJ2-2; the D gene is possibly TRBD2 (6 bases). The CDR3 covers 16 residues. V lost 4 bases to trimming and J lost 0 bases, with 12 bases between them. Germline CDR1 reads SGHTA; CDR2 reads FQGTGA.

This clonotype occurred a few times. The chain carries TRBV28 and TRBJ1-2; D unresolved. This CDR3 region has 13 residues. V was pared by 3 bases and J by 2 bases, with 7 bases between. Germline values: CDR1 MDHEN, CDR2 SYDVKM. CDR3 coding DNA: TGTGCCAGCAGTTTCTTGGGGAACTATGGCTACACCTTC. This translates into CASSFLGNYGYTF.

This clonotype was counted at least ten times. The chain links TRBV24-1 to TRBJ1-2; D call uncertain. V shed 2 bases and J shed 8 bases, with 11 bases lying between them. Germline CDR1 is KGHDR and CDR2 is SFDVKD. The CDR3 loop spans 13 amino acids. The CDR3 nucleotides are TGTGCCACCAGTGATTCCCGATCGGGCGGCTACACCTTC. This encodes CATSDSRSGGYTF.

This clonotype has ten or more counts. The chain carries TRBV3-1 and TRBJ2-7; D is unclear. Germline assignment: CDR1 LGHDT and CDR2 YNNKEL (reference sequence). The CDR3 extends over 13 amino acids. Trimming left V 0 bases short and J 6 bases short, with 9 bases between. CDR3 in DNA: TGTGCCAGCAGCCAAGAACCTTGGATCGAGCAGTACTTC. Its protein product is CASSQEPWIEQYF.

V is TRBV7-9 and J is TRBJ2-3; 11 bases are shared with TRBD2. V lost 5 bases to trimming and J lost 3 bases; unmatched junction nucleotides: 7. The CDR3 length is 16 residues. CDR1 and CDR2 (germline): SEHNR, FQNEAQ (reference sequence). CDR3 protein: CASSITSGSPTDTQYF. The CDR3 bases are TGTGCCAGCAGCATAACTAGCGGGAGCCCGACAGATACGCAGTATTTT.

The chain employs TRBV20-1 and TRBJ2-7; 7 bases align to TRBD1. CDR1 and CDR2 (germline): DFQATT, SNEGSKA (reference sequence). Unmatched junction bases numbered 15, after V lost 5 bases and J lost 2 bases. The CDR3 runs to 16 residues. The DNA for the CDR3 is TGCAGTGCTTTAGACCCTGACAGGGTAGGAACCTACGAGCAGTACTTC. Translating gives CSALDPDRVGTYEQYF.

This clonotype was detected a few times. The chain has TRBV27 and TRBJ2-7; 8 bases match TRBD1. The junction had 5 bases not matched to a gene; V was cut back by 2 bases and J by 2 bases. The CDR3 is made up of 15 amino acids. The germline V gene encodes CDR1 MNHEY and CDR2 SMNVEV (reference sequence). The CDR3 loop is CASSLSWGQAYEQYF. The CDR3 DNA follows: TGTGCCAGCAGTTTAAGTTGGGGACAGGCCTACGAGCAGTACTTC.

This clonotype occurred many times. The rearrangement links TRBV27 to TRBJ1-5, with 10 bases matching TRBD1. The V segment lost 6 bases and the J segment 2 bases; nucleotides outside the gene matches: 4. The CDR3 is 15 residues long. Germline-derived CDR1 and CDR2 are MNHEY and SMNVEV (reference sequence). This chain's CDR3 is CASRAGTGGNQPQHF. In DNA form, the CDR3 reads TGTGCCAGCAGAGCCGGGACAGGGGGCAATCAGCCCCAGCATTTT.

The rearrangement links TRBV6-5 to TRBJ2-1; D is possibly TRBD2 (6 bases). The germline V and J ends were trimmed by 0 bases and 7 bases, with 16 bases remaining between them. Germline CDR1 reads MNHEY; CDR2 reads SVGAGI. CDR3 length equals 16 residues. Here the CDR3 DNA reads TGTGCCAGCAGTTACTCGATATGGGACTTCTATAATGAGCAGTTCTTC. Protein product: CASSYSIWDFYNEQFF.

This clonotype appeared a few times. This chain connects TRBV20-1 to TRBJ1-6, with 7 bases fitting TRBD1. V dropped 2 bases and J dropped 7; count of bases not matched to a gene: 11. The CDR3 extends over 16 amino acids. The germline V gene has CDR1 DFQATT and CDR2 SNEGSKA (reference sequence). The CDR3 spells CSARRAAGTVNSPLHF. CDR3 bases: TGCAGTGCTAGAAGGGCCGCCGGGACAGTGAATTCACCCCTCCACTTT.

This clonotype was picked up a small number of times. J is TRBJ1-1 and V is TRBV7-6; no definite D call. V lost 1 base to trimming and J lost 6 bases, with 6 bases between them. This CDR3 is built from 12 residues. Germline CDR1 and CDR2: SGHVS and FNYEAQ. The CDR3 DNA follows: TGTGCCAGCAGCTTAGACAGCTCTGAAGCTTTCTTT. Translated, it gives CASSLDSSEAFF.

The sample holds a few counts of this clonotype. The chain uses TRBV6-5 and TRBJ1-1, with D uncertain. The CDR3 has 15 amino acids. V was clipped by 2 bases and J by 1 base, with 11 bases between them. Looked up from germline, CDR1 is MNHEY and CDR2 is SVGAGI. The CDR3 here is CASSYAGSTNTEAFF. DNA of the CDR3: TGTGCCAGCAGTTACGCAGGATCCACGAACACTGAAGCTTTCTTT.

There are many counts of this clonotype. The chain combines TRBV29-1 with TRBJ2-3, with TRBD2 as a possible D gene (6 bases). Trimming stripped 5 bases from V and 11 bases from J, with 14 bases between. Per the germline V gene, CDR1 is SQVTM and CDR2 is ANQGSEA. The CDR3 spans 11 residues. CDR3 protein: CSVTSGGGQYF. CDR3 in DNA: TGCAGCGTTACCTCCGGGGGAGGGCAGTATTTT.

This clonotype appeared many times. The chain is built from TRBV29-1 and TRBJ1-6, with D unclear. The CDR3 runs to 14 residues. Germline CDR1 and CDR2: SQVTM and ANQGSEA. Trimming removed 3 bases at V and 5 bases at J, with 11 bases between. CDR3 sequence reads: CSVDPEQHNSPLHF. CDR3 sequence (DNA): TGCAGCGTTGATCCAGAACAGCATAATTCACCCCTCCACTTT. The entire variable domain, with the rest obtained from reference TRBV29-1 and TRBJ1-6, is as follows: SAVISQKPSRDICQRGTSLTIQCQVDSQVTMMFWYRQQPGQSLTLIATANQGSEATYESGFVIDKFPISRPNLTFSTLTVSNMSPEDSSIYLCSVDPEQHNSPLHFGNGTRLTVT.